The clone carrying this TCR beta chain was observed a handful of times. Documented time point: patch test 1, 2 weeks after DPC sensitization. Specified treatment: therapeutic diphenylcyclopropenone sensitization with weekly scalp DPC. This specimen belongs to a study of human T cells and chemical hapten exposure. The overall study: Patients, predominantly female, presented with alopecia areata, totalis or universalis.

Germline CDR1 and CDR2: DFQATT and SNEGSKA (reference sequence). V lost 3 bases and J lost 6; bases outside the gene matches: 10. CDR3 length: 14 amino acids. TCRdb fed the RACE reads into MiXCR, producing one record per CDR3 protein. The table lists some 190,000 distinct CDR3 sequences, about 20% of them singletons. The chain combines TRBV20-1 with TRBJ2-7; 8 bases line up with TRBD1. This receptor was taken from a woman in her forties or fifties with alopecia areata. Some clones in this sample may be carry-over from other donors' samples. Sequencing was performed on whole blood, taken in connection with sensitization to the hapten diphenylcyclopropenone (DPC). The CDR3 is CSARGDRKAPEQYF. The CDR3 nucleotides read TGCAGTGCTAGGGGGGACAGGAAGGCACCCGAGCAGTACTTC.